Shown below are 29 T cell receptor beta chains from a single sample sequenced in a study of blood T cell repertoires in COVID-19. Some clones are missing from TCRdb's copy, which holds only in-frame ones; the method was immunoSEQ multiplex PCR. The sample lists about 68,000 clones, around 80% occurring once. The sample taken for sequencing was peripheral blood. These TCRs come from a human donor in a cohort sampled during active COVID-19.

The chain employs TRBV6-2 or TRBV6-3 and TRBJ1-5, with TRBD1 identical over 9 bases. CDR1 and CDR2 from the germline V gene are MNHEY and SVGEGT. CDR3 size: 15 residues. J lost 6 bases, V lost 6 bases, and 9 bases had no gene match. As DNA, the CDR3 is TGTGCCAGCAGCGATCCGGGACAGGGCTCTCAGCCCCAGCATTTT. This translates into CASSDPGQGSQPQHF.

The rearrangement joins TRBV11-2 to TRBJ1-4; TRBD1 might be the D (5 bases). CDR1 and CDR2 (germline): SGHAT, FQNNGV. The CDR3 totals 13 residues. The V end lost 2 bases, the J end lost 8 bases, and 9 bases lay between the germline ends. CDR3 DNA sequence: TGTGCCAGCAGCTTATTGGAGGGGGAAAAACTGTTTTTT. Its translation: CASSLLEGEKLFF.

This clone was observed once. The chain couples TRBV5-5 to TRBJ2-3; weak D call: TRBD1 (6 bases). This CDR3 spans 16 amino acids. Trimming pared 0 bases from V and 4 bases from J, leaving 15 bases between. From germline, CDR1 is SGHKS and CDR2 YYEKEE (reference sequence). The CDR3 is CASSLAAGVSADTQYF. The CDR3 DNA follows: TGTGCCAGCAGCTTGGCCGCAGGGGTCAGTGCAGATACGCAGTATTTT.

Here the CDR3 reads CASSQDSLAGGWGNEQYF. CDR3 bases: TGCGCCAGCAGCCAAGATTCCCTAGCGGGAGGCTGGGGCAACGAGCAGTACTTC. V gene TRBV4-1 combines with J gene TRBJ2-7, with 11 bases fitting TRBD2. Looked up from germline, CDR1 is MGHRA and CDR2 is YSYEKL. V lost 0 bases, J lost 5 bases, and 12 bases stayed unmatched. The CDR3 is 18 amino acids.

The V call is TRBV5-4, the J call TRBJ2-3; the match to TRBD2 covers 13 bases. The junction had 5 bases not matched to a gene; V was cut back by 3 bases and J by 4 bases. The length of the CDR3 is 16 residues. Germline CDR1 and CDR2: SGHNT and YYREEE (reference sequence). The CDR3 DNA reads TGTGCCAGCAGCTCGAGACTAGCGGGAGGACCAGATACGCAGTATTTT. Translating gives CASSSRLAGGPDTQYF.

The rearrangement uses TRBV6-6 and TRBJ1-6; 8 bases agree with TRBD1. The germline V gene has CDR1 MNHNY and CDR2 SVGAGI (reference sequence). V dropped 7 bases and J dropped 8; count of bases not matched to a gene: 4. This CDR3 spans 13 amino acids. CDR3 loop: CASTEDRDSPLHF. CDR3 nucleotides: TGTGCCAGCACCGAGGACAGGGATTCACCCCTCCACTTT.

J is TRBJ1-1 and V is TRBV7-6; 11 bases are shared with TRBD1. Per the germline V gene, CDR1 is SGHVS and CDR2 is FNYEAQ. The CDR3 is 18 residues long. Trimming took 2 bases from V and 5 from J; bases not matched to a gene: 13. This CDR3 reads CASSLNRGTGGKDTEAFF. The CDR3 region has the DNA TGTGCCAGCAGCTTAAATCGTGGGACAGGGGGTAAAGATACTGAAGCTTTCTTT. Filled out from reference TRBV7-6 and TRBJ1-1, the complete variable domain reads GAGVSQSPRYKVTKRGQDVALRCDPISGHVSLYWYRQALGQGPEFLTYFNYEAQQDKSGLPNDRFSAERPEGSISTLTIQRTEQRDSAMYRCASSLNRGTGGKDTEAFFGQGTRLTVV.

This clone was counted between two and nine times. The chain links TRBV28 to TRBJ2-7; the match to TRBD2 covers 10 bases. The trim removed 10 bases at V and 7 bases at J, leaving 16 bases unmatched. Germline lookup yields CDR1 MDHEN and CDR2 SYDVKM. The CDR3 runs to 15 residues. CDR3 sequence (DNA): TGTGCCACCCTTACAGCGGGAGGGGCCAATCGGGAGCAGTACTTC. Its protein product is CATLTAGGANREQYF.

This chain uses TRBV28 with TRBJ2-3, with 8 bases that match TRBD2. CDR3 length equals 15 residues. Germline CDR1 and CDR2: MDHEN and SYDVKM. Trimming at V came to 5 bases and at J to 1 base, leaving 5 bases not matched to a gene. The DNA of the CDR3 is TGTGCCAGCAGTCGAGCGGGAGATGGCACAGATACGCAGTATTTT. It translates to CASSRAGDGTDTQYF.

The rearrangement uses TRBV7-2 and TRBJ2-1; 7 nucleotides line up with TRBD2. Germline V lookup: CDR1 SGHTA, CDR2 FQGNSA. The CDR3 length is 19 residues. Trimming at V came to 5 bases and at J to 0 bases, leaving 16 bases not matched to a gene. CDR3 DNA sequence: TGTGCCAGCAGCAGCCGGACTAGTGTGGGGGGACGCTCCTACAATGAGCAGTTCTTC. Translation: CASSSRTSVGGRSYNEQFF.

Notes on this clone: One end of the junction is discordant with germline, which a read error may explain. The chain joins TRBV30 to TRBJ2-3; 10 bases match TRBD1. The CDR3 loop spans 11 amino acids. Germline assignment: CDR1 GTSNPN and CDR2 SVGIG (reference sequence). The CDR3 is CAWSGQGGISF. The CDR3 DNA reads as TGTGCCTGGTCCGGACAGGGGGGGATCTCTTTT.

The chain carries TRBV28 and TRBJ2-5; 10 bases are a match to TRBD1. Germline V gene data show CDR1 as MDHEN and CDR2 as SYDVKM. The CDR3 has 16 amino acids. V lost 3 bases to trimming and J lost 4 bases; unmatched junction nucleotides: 8. The CDR3 loop reads CASSFRDRGFRETQYF. Here the CDR3 DNA reads TGTGCCAGCAGTTTCCGGGACAGGGGATTTCGAGAGACCCAGTACTTC.

CDR3 bases: TGTGCCAGCAGCCGCCTCTCAGGGGGTGACACTGAAGCTTTCTTT. The encoded protein is CASSRLSGGDTEAFF. The chain employs TRBV7-9 and TRBJ1-1; 7 bases are shared with TRBD1. The V gene's germline CDR1 is SEHNR and CDR2 FQNEAQ (reference sequence). Trimming took 5 bases from V and 3 from J; bases not matched to a gene: 9. The CDR3 spans 15 residues.

This chain connects TRBV7-2 to TRBJ2-7; 10 bases map to TRBD2. The CDR3 runs 17 residues. The V and J ends lost 2 bases and 9 bases, in that order; junction bases with no gene match: 16. Germline V gene lookup returns CDR1 SGHTA and CDR2 FQGNSA. CDR3 sequence: CASSLIVGGASGRGQYF. The CDR3 nucleotides are TGTGCCAGCAGCTTAATCGTTGGGGGAGCCAGCGGGAGGGGGCAGTACTTC. Filled out from reference TRBV7-2 and TRBJ2-7, the complete variable domain reads GAGVSQSPSNKVTEKGKDVELRCDPISGHTALYWYRQSLGQGLEFLIYFQGNSAPDKSGLPSDRFSAERTGGSVSTLTIQRTQQEDSAVYLCASSLIVGGASGRGQYFGPGTRLTVT.

The chain combines TRBV3-1 (or the pseudogene TRBV3-2) with TRBJ2-7; maybe TRBD1 (6 bases). CDR1 and CDR2 (germline): LGHDT, YNNKEL (reference sequence). The ends were cut back, 4 bases at V and 3 bases at J, with 10 bases in the middle. CDR3 length: 13 residues. The CDR3 region is CASSRDRSYEQYF. For the CDR3, the DNA is TGTGCCAGCAGCCGCGACAGGAGCTACGAGCAGTACTTC.

The chain employs TRBV5-4 and TRBJ1-1; TRBD1 agrees at 7 bases. The CDR3 extends over 16 amino acids. CDR1 SGHNT and CDR2 YYREEE come from the germline V gene (reference sequence). J gave up 0 bases and V 2 bases, and 7 bases lay outside the gene matches. In DNA form, the CDR3 reads TGTGCCAGCAGCTTCGACAGGGAACTCATGAACACTGAAGCTTTCTTT. Translating it yields CASSFDRELMNTEAFF.

This clone occurred once. The chain couples TRBV5-1 to TRBJ1-3; D might be TRBD1 (5 bases). Per germline, CDR1 SGHRS and CDR2 YFSETQ. The CDR3 contains 15 residues. The ends were cut back, 4 bases at V and 0 bases at J, with 11 bases in the middle. This CDR3 is CASSPGGDSGNTIYF. CDR3 in DNA: TGCGCCAGCAGCCCGGGGGGGGACTCTGGAAACACCATATATTTT.

The chain has TRBV19 and TRBJ2-2, with 8 bases identical to TRBD1. The CDR3 has 15 amino acids. Germline V gene data show CDR1 as LNHDA and CDR2 as SQIVND (reference sequence). Losses at the gene ends were 7 bases for V and 4 bases for J; bases not matched to a gene: 8. CDR3 residues: CASNYGQGSTGELFF. The CDR3 bases are TGTGCCAGTAACTATGGACAGGGCAGCACCGGGGAGCTGTTTTTT. The full variable domain, its missing parts supplied by reference TRBV19 and TRBJ2-2, is DGGITQSPKYLFRKEGQNVTLSCEQNLNHDAMYWYRQDPGQGLRLIYYSQIVNDFQKGDIAEGYSVSREKKESFPLTVTSAQKNPTAFYLCASNYGQGSTGELFFGEGSRLTVL.

J is TRBJ2-6 and V is TRBV9, with 13 nucleotides matching TRBD2. Germline values: CDR1 SGDLS, CDR2 YYNGEE. The J segment lost 4 bases and the V segment lost 2 bases, leaving 6 bases of the junction unmatched. CDR3 length equals 18 residues. CDR3 DNA: TGTGCCAGCAGCGTCGGACTAGCGGGAGAAAGAGGGGCCAACGTCCTGACTTTC. It translates to CASSVGLAGERGANVLTF.

The chain links TRBV28 to TRBJ2-5; D perhaps matches TRBD1 (5 bases). The V end lost 7 bases, the J end lost 1 base, and 13 bases lay between the germline ends. Germline-derived CDR1 and CDR2 are MDHEN and SYDVKM. This CDR3 spans 14 amino acids. The CDR3 region is CASTLGAVQETQYF. DNA of the CDR3: TGTGCCAGCACCCTAGGGGCAGTCCAAGAGACCCAGTACTTC.

The V gene is TRBV28, the J gene TRBJ1-1; D might be TRBD1 (6 bases). The length of the CDR3 is 13 residues. V lost 6 bases, J lost 7 bases, and 15 bases lay in between. Germline CDR1 MDHEN, CDR2 SYDVKM. This CDR3 reads CASRPQGEIEAFF. DNA for the CDR3: TGTGCCAGCAGACCACAGGGAGAAATTGAAGCTTTCTTT.

The V and J genes are TRBV29-1 and TRBJ2-7, with a tentative D call TRBD1 (7 bases). V lost 8 bases, J lost 7 bases, and 15 bases lay in between. The CDR3 is 11 amino acids. The germline V gene encodes CDR1 SQVTM and CDR2 ANQGSEA. The CDR3 coding sequence is TGCAGCACCCGGACAGGAGGGGAGCAGTACTTC. As protein: CSTRTGGEQYF.

V is TRBV6-5 and J is TRBJ1-6; 9 nucleotides match TRBD1. The germline V gene has CDR1 MNHEY and CDR2 SVGAGI. The CDR3 is 14 residues long. Trimming took 6 bases from V and 10 from J; bases not matched to a gene: 7. CDR3 region: CASSRGQGKSPLHF. The CDR3 DNA reads TGTGCCAGCAGCCGGGGACAGGGAAAGTCACCCCTCCACTTT.

This clone was observed once. The chain combines TRBV4-3 with TRBJ2-1; D may be TRBD2 (6 bases). The CDR3 loop spans 15 amino acids. Germline V lookup: CDR1 LGHNA, CDR2 YSLEER. Trimming removed 1 base at V and 0 bases at J, with 7 bases between. Here the CDR3 DNA reads TGCGCCAGCAGCCAAGTGGGGGGCTCCTACAATGAGCAGTTCTTC. Residues: CASSQVGGSYNEQFF.

This chain links TRBV5-1 with TRBJ2-7; weak D call: TRBD1 (6 bases). The CDR3 has 14 amino acids. Trimming removed 0 bases at V and 2 bases at J, with 9 bases between. The germline gives CDR1 SGHRS, CDR2 YFSETQ. The chain's CDR3 is CASSLGQVAYEQYF. DNA of the CDR3: TGCGCCAGCAGCTTGGGACAGGTTGCCTACGAGCAGTACTTC.

The chain is built from TRBV6-1 and TRBJ2-5, with D possibly being TRBD1 (6 bases). V was trimmed by 0 bases and J by 5 bases, leaving 7 bases between them. The V gene's germline CDR1 is MNHNS and CDR2 SASEGT. The CDR3 is made up of 13 amino acids. As DNA, the CDR3 is TGTGCCAGCAGTGAAGCGAGGGGGGAGACCCAGTACTTC. It codes for CASSEARGETQYF.

This clone was recorded a few times. The rearrangement uses TRBV6-2 or TRBV6-3 and TRBJ2-7; TRBD1 agrees at 8 bases. Unmatched junction bases numbered 13, after V lost 6 bases and J lost 9 bases. This CDR3 contains 14 residues. Germline V CDR1 and CDR2: MNHEY, SVGEGT. The CDR3 loop is CASSLGQGLHGQYF. The DNA of the CDR3 is TGTGCCAGCAGCCTAGGACAGGGCCTCCATGGGCAGTACTTC.

V usage is TRBV6-5 and J usage is TRBJ1-4, with TRBD1 as a possible D gene (5 bases). The V gene lost 5 bases and the J gene lost 7 bases, with 11 bases spanning the gap. This CDR3 is 13 amino acids long. Germline CDR1 MNHEY, CDR2 SVGAGI. CDR3: CASSTGHTEKLFF. CDR3 coding DNA: TGTGCCAGCAGTACTGGACATACTGAAAAACTGTTTTTT.

V is TRBV6-2 or TRBV6-3 and J is TRBJ1-1, with no clear D. The germline CDR1 and CDR2 sequences are MNHEY and SVGEGT. There are 16 residues in the CDR3. The V gene lost 2 bases and the J gene lost 2 bases, with 15 bases spanning the gap. For the CDR3, the DNA is TGTGCCAGCAGTTACGAGGAGGGATCGGTTAACACTGAAGCTTTCTTT. Amino acid sequence: CASSYEEGSVNTEAFF.